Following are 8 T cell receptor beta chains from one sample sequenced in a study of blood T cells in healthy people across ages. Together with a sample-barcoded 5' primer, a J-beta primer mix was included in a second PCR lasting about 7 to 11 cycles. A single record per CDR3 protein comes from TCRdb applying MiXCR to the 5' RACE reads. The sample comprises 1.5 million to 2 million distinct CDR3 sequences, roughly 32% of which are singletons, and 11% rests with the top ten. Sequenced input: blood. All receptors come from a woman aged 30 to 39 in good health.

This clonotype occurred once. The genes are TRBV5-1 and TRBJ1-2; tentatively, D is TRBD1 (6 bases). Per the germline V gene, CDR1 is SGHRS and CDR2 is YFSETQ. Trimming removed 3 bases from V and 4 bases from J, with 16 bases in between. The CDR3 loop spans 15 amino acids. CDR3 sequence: CASSSPQGPVYGYTF. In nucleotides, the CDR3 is TGCGCCAGCAGCTCGCCACAGGGTCCGGTCTATGGCTACACCTTC. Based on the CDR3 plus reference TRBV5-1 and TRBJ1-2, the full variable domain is KAGVTQTPRYLIKTRGQQVTLSCSPISGHRSVSWYQQTPGQGLQFLFEYFSETQRNKGNFPGRFSGRQFSNSRSEMNVSTLELGDSALYLCASSSPQGPVYGYTFGSGTRLTVV.

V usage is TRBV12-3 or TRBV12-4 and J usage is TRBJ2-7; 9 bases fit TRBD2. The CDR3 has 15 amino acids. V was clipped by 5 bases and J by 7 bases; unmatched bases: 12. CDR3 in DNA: TGTGCCAGCAGTCCCGGGAAGTTAGCGGGAGTGGAGCAGTACTTC. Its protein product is CASSPGKLAGVEQYF.

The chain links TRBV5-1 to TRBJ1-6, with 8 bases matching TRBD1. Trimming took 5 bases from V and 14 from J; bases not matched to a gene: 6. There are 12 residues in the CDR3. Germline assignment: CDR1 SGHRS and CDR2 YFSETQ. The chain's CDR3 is CASRDRDGSLHF. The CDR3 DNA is TGCGCCAGCAGGGACAGGGACGGGTCCCTCCACTTT.

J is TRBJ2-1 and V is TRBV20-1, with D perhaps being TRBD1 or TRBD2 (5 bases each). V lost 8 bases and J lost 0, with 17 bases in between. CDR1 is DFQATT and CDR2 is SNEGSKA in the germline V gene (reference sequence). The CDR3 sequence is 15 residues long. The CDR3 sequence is CSTLRDLSSYNEQFF. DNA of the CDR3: TGCAGTACACTGAGGGACCTCAGCTCCTACAATGAGCAGTTCTTC.

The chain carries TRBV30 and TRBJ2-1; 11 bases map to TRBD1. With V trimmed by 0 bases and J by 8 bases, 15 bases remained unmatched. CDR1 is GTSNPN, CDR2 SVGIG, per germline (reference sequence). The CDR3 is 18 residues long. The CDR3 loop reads CAWSVLGDRDRGFHEQFF. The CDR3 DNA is TGTGCCTGGAGTGTACTAGGAGACCGGGACAGGGGGTTTCATGAGCAGTTCTTC.

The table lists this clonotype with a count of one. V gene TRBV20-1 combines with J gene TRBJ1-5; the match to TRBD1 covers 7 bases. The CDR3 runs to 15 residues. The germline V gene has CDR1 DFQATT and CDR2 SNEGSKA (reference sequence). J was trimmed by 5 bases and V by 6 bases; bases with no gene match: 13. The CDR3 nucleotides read TGCAGTGCCCTGGCTCAGGGGGGTTACTATCAGCCCCAGCATTTT. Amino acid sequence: CSALAQGGYYQPQHF.

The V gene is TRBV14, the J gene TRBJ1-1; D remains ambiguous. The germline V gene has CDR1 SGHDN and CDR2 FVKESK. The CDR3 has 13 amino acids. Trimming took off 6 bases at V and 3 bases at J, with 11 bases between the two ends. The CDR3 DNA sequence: TGTGCCAGCAGTATTGTACGGTACACTGAAGCTTTCTTT. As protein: CASSIVRYTEAFF. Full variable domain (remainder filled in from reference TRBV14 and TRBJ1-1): EAGVTQFPSHSVIEKGQTVTLRCDPISGHDNLYWYRRVMGKEIKFLLHFVKESKQDESGMPNNRFLAERTGGTYSTLKVQPAELEDSGVYFCASSIVRYTEAFFGQGTRLTVV.

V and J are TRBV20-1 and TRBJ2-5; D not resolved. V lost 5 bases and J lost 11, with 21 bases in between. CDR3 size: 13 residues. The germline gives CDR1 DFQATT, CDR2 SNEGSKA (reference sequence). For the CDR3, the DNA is TGCAGTGCTCCCACAGAGTGGGCGAATGAGCAGTACTTC. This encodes CSAPTEWANEQYF.